The 17 T cell receptor beta chains in this list originate from one sample, sequenced in a study of cytomegalovirus exposure and HLA in healthy donors. Produced via immunoSEQ multiplex PCR; TCRdb's table is partial and in-frame only. This sample has around 240,000 clones; 90% occur once, and the top ten carry 0.35% to 0.4%. Sequenced: PBMCs. The receptors were gathered from a woman aged 18-29 years in good health and CMV-seronegative.

V is TRBV6-5 and J is TRBJ1-5, with D possibly matching TRBD1 (5 bases). This CDR3 is 13 amino acids long. CDR1 is MNHEY and CDR2 is SVGAGI in the germline V gene. The germline V and J ends were trimmed by 6 bases and 6 bases, with 12 bases remaining between them. The CDR3 loop reads CASRAGGGQPQHF. The CDR3 bases are TGTGCCAGCAGGGCCGGGGGTGGTCAGCCCCAGCATTTT.

The rearrangement links TRBV9 to TRBJ2-5; 9 bases fit TRBD2. This CDR3 region has 14 residues. Germline CDR1 and CDR2: SGDLS and YYNGEE. The J segment lost 9 bases and the V segment lost 4 bases, leaving 10 bases of the junction unmatched. CDR3 region: CASSRSSGEGAQYF. Here the CDR3 DNA reads TGTGCCAGCAGCCGGTCTAGCGGGGAGGGGGCCCAGTACTTC.

The V call is TRBV28, the J call TRBJ1-4; 7 bases align to TRBD1. Germline V gives CDR1 MDHEN, CDR2 SYDVKM. Losses at the gene ends were 3 bases for V and 14 bases for J; bases not matched to a gene: 12. The CDR3 runs 14 residues. The CDR3 nucleotides are TGTGCCAGCAGTTTCTGGACAGGCGGGGAAGGTCTGTTTTTT. Residues: CASSFWTGGEGLFF.

This chain uses TRBV6-5 with TRBJ2-7; possibly TRBD1 for D (6 bases). The CDR3 totals 14 residues. The V gene's germline CDR1 is MNHEY and CDR2 SVGAGI. V gave up 2 bases and J gave up 3 bases, with 11 bases separating them. The CDR3 sequence: CASSYDGGFYEQYV. DNA of the CDR3: TGTGCCAGCAGTTACGATGGGGGCTTCTACGAGCAGTACGTC.

Worth noting for this clone: One junction end disagrees with the germline gene, perhaps due to a read error. The chain employs TRBV7-7 and TRBJ2-5; D possibly corresponds to TRBD1 (6 bases). This CDR3 has 14 residues. Germline V gene lookup returns CDR1 SSHAT and CDR2 FNYEAQ (reference sequence). This CDR3 reads CASSLGQIGETQYF. The DNA for the CDR3 is TGTGCTAGCAGCTTAGGACAGATCGGAGAGACCCAGTACTTC.

The V gene is TRBV20-1, the J gene TRBJ2-1; D is undetermined. V was shortened by 6 bases and J by 6 bases, with 9 bases between the two germline ends. The CDR3 has 11 residues. Germline-derived CDR1 and CDR2 are DFQATT and SNEGSKA (reference sequence). CDR3 region: CSAQAGNEQFF. CDR3 DNA: TGCAGTGCGCAAGCTGGCAATGAGCAGTTCTTC.

V is TRBV28 and J is TRBJ1-2, with 7 nucleotides matching TRBD1. With 6 bases clipped from V and 0 bases from J, the junction kept 7 bases outside the gene matches. Per germline, CDR1 MDHEN and CDR2 SYDVKM. This CDR3 contains 15 residues. The CDR3 bases are TGTGCCAGCAGCCGAGGGACAGTCTCTAACTATGGCTACACCTTC. It is translated as CASSRGTVSNYGYTF.

The J gene is TRBJ1-1, the V gene TRBV13; TRBD1 aligns across 8 bases. The germline V gene has CDR1 PRHDT and CDR2 FYEKMQ (reference sequence). Trimming cost V 2 bases and J 0 bases; bases outside gene matches: 11. The CDR3 covers 18 residues. The CDR3 loop is CASSLSSRGPEMNTEAFF. Here the CDR3 DNA reads TGTGCCAGCAGCTTATCATCCAGGGGGCCAGAAATGAACACTGAAGCTTTCTTT.

The rearrangement links TRBV30 to TRBJ2-2; D may be TRBD2 (6 bases). CDR1 and CDR2 (germline): GTSNPN, SVGIG (reference sequence). CDR3 length: 15 residues. The ends were cut back, 6 bases at V and 1 base at J, with 15 bases in the middle. The CDR3 nucleotides read TGTGCCTGTACTGGCGACGGGGGGAACACCGGGGAGCTGTTTTTT. Its translation is CACTGDGGNTGELFF.

The V and J genes are TRBV19 and TRBJ1-1; TRBD1 aligns across 7 bases. Germline CDR1 reads LNHDA; CDR2 reads SQIVND (reference sequence). With 2 bases clipped from V and 1 base from J, the junction kept 4 bases outside the gene matches. This CDR3 spans 15 amino acids. Written as DNA, the CDR3 is TGTGCCAGTAGTATATATGGGACAGCGAACACTGAAGCTTTCTTT. It specifies CASSIYGTANTEAFF.

The V gene is TRBV4-3, the J gene TRBJ1-6; D gene uncertain. The CDR3 loop spans 14 amino acids. V was cut by 0 bases and J by 10 bases, with 10 bases left in between. Germline V CDR1 and CDR2: LGHNA, YSLEER. The CDR3 nucleotides are TGCGCCAGCAGCCAAGAGGTTGATAGCTCACCCCTCCACTTT. Translating it yields CASSQEVDSSPLHF.

The V and J genes are TRBV5-1 and TRBJ2-7; possible D gene TRBD1, 5 bases. This CDR3 contains 14 residues. Germline V gives CDR1 SGHRS, CDR2 YFSETQ. The V and J ends lost 5 bases and 0 bases respectively, with 12 bases between them. The CDR3 DNA follows: TGCGCCAGCAGAGGGGCCGGCAGCTCCTACGAGCAGTACTTC. It encodes CASRGAGSSYEQYF.

This chain connects TRBV4-1 to TRBJ1-5; no definite D call. Trimming pared 5 bases from V and 5 bases from J, leaving 19 bases between. The V gene's germline CDR1 is MGHRA and CDR2 YSYEKL. The CDR3 is 16 residues long. CDR3 sequence: CASSYILTQNYQPQHF. CDR3 sequence (DNA): TGCGCCAGCAGCTACATACTGACACAGAATTATCAGCCCCAGCATTTT.

In this sample, this clone turned up a few times. V gene TRBV7-6 combines with J gene TRBJ1-6; D remains ambiguous. Germline lookup yields CDR1 SGHVS and CDR2 FNYEAQ. The V gene lost 5 bases and the J gene lost 6 bases, with 5 bases spanning the gap. CDR3 length: 12 residues. CDR3 bases: TGTGCCAGCAGCCAGATTAATTCACCCCTCCACTTT. This sequence encodes CASSQINSPLHF.

This rearrangement joins TRBV5-4 to TRBJ2-5; 13 bases match TRBD2. The V gene end was trimmed by 3 bases and the J gene end by 1 base; junction bases not matched to a gene: 6. The CDR3 has 17 amino acids. Germline lookup yields CDR1 SGHNT and CDR2 YYREEE (reference sequence). CDR3 coding DNA: TGTGCCAGCAGCTCCCGGACTAGCGGGGGTCTCCAAGAGACCCAGTACTTC. The encoded protein is CASSSRTSGGLQETQYF.

The chain employs TRBV10-3 and TRBJ1-1; D remains unclear. The V gene lost 7 bases and the J gene lost 1 base, with 10 bases spanning the gap. This CDR3 is 13 amino acids long. Germline V lookup: CDR1 ENHRY, CDR2 SYGVKD. CDR3 bases: TGTGCCATCACAATGGCGGGGAACACTGAAGCTTTCTTT. Protein product: CAITMAGNTEAFF.

The chain is built from TRBV10-3 and TRBJ2-1, with unresolved D. The ends were cut back, 0 bases at V and 12 bases at J, with 12 bases in the middle. Germline V lookup: CDR1 ENHRY, CDR2 SYGVKD. This CDR3 region has 13 residues. The CDR3, as DNA: TGTGCCATCAGTGAGTCGGTTGAAAGGAGGCAGTTCTTC. Residues: CAISESVERRQFF.